A single sample is the source of the 32 T cell receptor beta chains below, sequenced in a study of cytomegalovirus exposure and HLA in healthy donors. PCR primers comprised 60 Vbeta and 13 Jbeta primers. TCRdb's copy holds only in-frame clones and misses some; the assay was immunoSEQ multiplex PCR. The table lists some 89,000 clones, over 70% of them singletons. Sequences were obtained from PBMCs. The receptors originated from a man between 60 and 75 years old in good health and CMV-seronegative.

The chain uses TRBV4-3 and TRBJ2-2; D is perhaps TRBD1 (5 bases). V was clipped by 0 bases and J by 7 bases, with 21 bases between them. The CDR3 totals 18 residues. Germline V gives CDR1 LGHNA, CDR2 YSLEER. The CDR3, as DNA: TGCGCCAGCAGCCAAGATGTAGTCACCCTCTTAAGGGGCGGGGAGCTGTTTTTT. Protein: CASSQDVVTLLRGGELFF.

The V and J genes are TRBV11-2 and TRBJ2-4, with TRBD2 matching over 8 bases. V was clipped by 5 bases and J by 6 bases; unmatched bases: 6. CDR3 length: 14 amino acids. Germline assignment: CDR1 SGHAT and CDR2 FQNNGV. CDR3 in DNA: TGTGCCAGCAGCATCGGGGGGGCTACAAACATTCAGTACTTC. It translates to CASSIGGATNIQYF.

This clone was counted a single time. The rearrangement links TRBV18 to TRBJ1-4; weak D call: TRBD1 (5 bases). V was cut by 3 bases and J by 11 bases, with 10 bases left in between. Germline CDR1 KGHSH, CDR2 LQKENI. The CDR3 extends over 12 amino acids. The CDR3 protein is CASSPVRGKLFF. CDR3 DNA: TGTGCCAGCTCACCCGTACGGGGGAAACTGTTTTTT.

This chain connects TRBV29-1 to TRBJ2-7; D is perhaps TRBD2 (5 bases). V lost 5 bases and J lost 3, with 11 bases in between. CDR3 length: 12 amino acids. The germline CDR1 and CDR2 sequences are SQVTM and ANQGSEA. CDR3 in amino acids: CSVRTRDYEQYF. CDR3 nucleotides: TGCAGCGTTCGGACCCGGGACTACGAGCAGTACTTC.

The chain joins TRBV2 to TRBJ1-5; 7 nucleotides line up with TRBD1. With V trimmed by 5 bases and J by 1 base, 8 bases remained unmatched. The CDR3 is 16 amino acids. Germline loops: CDR1 SNHLY, CDR2 FYNNEI. DNA for the CDR3: TGTGCCAGCAGTCAAGACAGGGTAGAAAGCAATCAGCCCCAGCATTTT. Translated: CASSQDRVESNQPQHF.

This clone was recorded a few times. V and J are TRBV30 and TRBJ1-1; TRBD1 agrees at 7 bases. V shed 2 bases and J 3 bases; nucleotides not matched to a gene: 6. The CDR3 has 14 amino acids. Germline CDR1 GTSNPN, CDR2 SVGIG (reference sequence). CDR3 protein: CAWSRTGVHTEAFF. CDR3 coding DNA: TGTGCCTGGAGTCGTACAGGGGTGCACACTGAAGCTTTCTTT.

The chain combines TRBV29-1 with TRBJ2-1, with D perhaps matching TRBD2 (6 bases). Germline V gene data show CDR1 as SQVTM and CDR2 as ANQGSEA. CDR3 length equals 14 residues. Trimming took off 7 bases at V and 7 bases at J, with 20 bases between the two ends. CDR3 coding DNA: TGCAGCGCAATCTATGGAGGGCCTGGGAATGAGCAGTTCTTC. It translates to CSAIYGGPGNEQFF.

The chain employs TRBV19 and TRBJ1-5; 11 positions agree with TRBD1. Trimming at V came to 5 bases and at J to 7 bases, leaving 10 bases not matched to a gene. The CDR3 contains 16 residues. The germline CDR1 and CDR2 sequences are LNHDA and SQIVND (reference sequence). The DNA for the CDR3 is TGTGCCAGTAGTGGAGGGACAGGGGGTAGCGGGCAGCCCCAGCATTTT. Its protein is CASSGGTGGSGQPQHF.

J is TRBJ1-2 and V is TRBV6-1, with D possibly being TRBD1 (6 bases). The V gene lost 4 bases and the J gene lost 4 bases, with 19 bases spanning the gap. The germline CDR1 and CDR2 sequences are MNHNS and SASEGT. This CDR3 is 16 amino acids long. CDR3 sequence reads: CASSAVRGTTTYGYTF. CDR3 DNA: TGTGCCAGCAGTGCCGTTAGGGGGACAACGACCTATGGCTACACCTTC.

The chain employs TRBV15 and TRBJ2-3, with a weak D call TRBD1 (5 bases). This CDR3 has 15 residues. Germline V lookup: CDR1 LNHNV, CDR2 YYDKDF (reference sequence). Trimming shortened V by 1 base and J by 5 bases, and 13 bases separated the two germline ends. The CDR3 coding sequence is TGTGCCACCAGCAGAGTGGTAGGGGTTATAGATACGCAGTATTTT. Its translation: CATSRVVGVIDTQYF.

The V and J genes are TRBV5-4 and TRBJ1-1; maybe TRBD1 (5 bases). The germline CDR1 and CDR2 sequences are SGHNT and YYREEE (reference sequence). V lost 3 bases to trimming and J lost 0 bases, with 12 bases between them. The CDR3 runs 15 residues. CDR3 sequence (DNA): TGTGCCAGCAGCTGGGCGGGGCAGATGAACACTGAAGCTTTCTTT. Its translation: CASSWAGQMNTEAFF.

The rearrangement links TRBV7-2 to TRBJ1-5, with TRBD1 matching 9 bases. Germline CDR1 SGHTA, CDR2 FQGNSA. This CDR3 spans 16 amino acids. Trimming took 5 bases from V and 1 from J; bases not matched to a gene: 6. CDR3 DNA: TGTGCCAGCAGCCCACAGGGGGCAATCAGCAATCAGCCCCAGCATTTT. Amino acid sequence: CASSPQGAISNQPQHF. Complete variable domain (other parts from reference TRBV7-2 and TRBJ1-5): GAGVSQSPSNKVTEKGKDVELRCDPISGHTALYWYRQSLGQGLEFLIYFQGNSAPDKSGLPSDRFSAERTGGSVSTLTIQRTQQEDSAVYLCASSPQGAISNQPQHFGDGTRLSIL.

This rearrangement joins TRBV6-1 to TRBJ1-4; TRBD1 might be the D (6 bases). The CDR3 consists of 15 residues. Germline CDR1 is MNHNS and CDR2 is SASEGT. V was clipped by 2 bases and J by 11 bases, with 18 bases between them. CDR3 loop: CASSELDRLGSKLFF. The CDR3 nucleotides are TGTGCCAGCAGTGAATTGGACAGACTGGGGTCGAAACTGTTTTTT.

The V call is TRBV19, the J call TRBJ1-1, with TRBD1 matching over 7 bases. The CDR3 loop spans 14 amino acids. V was clipped by 5 bases and J by 4 bases; unmatched bases: 7. From germline, CDR1 is LNHDA and CDR2 SQIVND (reference sequence). CDR3 amino acids: CASSPYRGGTEAFF. The CDR3 DNA follows: TGTGCCAGTAGTCCCTACAGGGGTGGCACTGAAGCTTTCTTT.

The CDR3 DNA follows: TGTGCCAGCAGCAGTGGGACAGGAGCTAACTATGGCTACACCTTC. Amino acids: CASSSGTGANYGYTF. The gene calls are TRBV28 and TRBJ1-2; 8 bases line up with TRBD1. Germline V CDR1 and CDR2: MDHEN, SYDVKM. The CDR3 spans 15 residues. Trimming removed 6 bases from V and 0 bases from J; junction bases left unmatched: 6.

This clone was seen a single time. The rearrangement uses TRBV28 and TRBJ2-5; D gene ambiguous. Trimming cost V 6 bases and J 2 bases, with 7 bases left between them. The CDR3 runs to 12 residues. CDR1 and CDR2 from the germline V gene are MDHEN and SYDVKM. CDR3 coding DNA: TGTGCCAGCAGGGCTAGTCAAGAGACCCAGTACTTC. This gives the protein CASRASQETQYF.

The rearrangement joins TRBV27 to TRBJ2-7; 11 bases map to TRBD1. V gave up 5 bases and J gave up 4 bases; unmatched junction bases: 4. This CDR3 is 14 amino acids long. Germline V CDR1 and CDR2: MNHEY, SMNVEV (reference sequence). The CDR3 DNA is TGTGCCAGCAGTCACGGACAGGGGGCTTACGAGCAGTACTTC. As protein: CASSHGQGAYEQYF.

V usage is TRBV19 and J usage is TRBJ1-4; 7 bases map to TRBD1. CDR3 length equals 14 residues. V was pared by 6 bases and J by 0 bases, with 1 base of the junction left unmatched. From germline, CDR1 is LNHDA and CDR2 SQIVND (reference sequence). CDR3: CASSDRATNEKLFF. The CDR3 DNA reads TGTGCCAGTAGCGACAGGGCAACTAATGAAAAACTGTTTTTT.

The chain has TRBV5-1 and TRBJ1-2; 7 nucleotides agree with TRBD1. Germline V gene data show CDR1 as SGHRS and CDR2 as YFSETQ. The CDR3 totals 13 residues. With 2 bases clipped from V and 7 bases from J, the junction kept 5 bases outside the gene matches. CDR3 nucleotides: TGCGCCAGCAGCTTCACAGGGGAGGCTGGCTACACCTTC. Amino acids: CASSFTGEAGYTF. The full variable domain, with the rest looked up from reference TRBV5-1 and TRBJ1-2, is KAGVTQTPRYLIKTRGQQVTLSCSPISGHRSVSWYQQTPGQGLQFLFEYFSETQRNKGNFPGRFSGRQFSNSRSEMNVSTLELGDSALYLCASSFTGEAGYTFGSGTRLTVV.

The CDR3 protein is CASSLGTGDNEKLFF. The DNA of the CDR3 is TGCGCCAGCAGCTTGGGGACAGGGGATAATGAAAAACTGTTTTTT. The V gene is TRBV5-1, the J gene TRBJ1-4, with 9 bases matching TRBD1. Germline CDR1 reads SGHRS; CDR2 reads YFSETQ. The CDR3 contains 15 residues. V lost 0 bases, J lost 4 bases, and 1 base stayed unmatched.

The gene calls are TRBV9 and TRBJ2-6; 7 positions match TRBD1. The CDR3 runs to 19 residues. V lost 4 bases to trimming and J lost 0 bases; unmatched junction nucleotides: 13. Looked up from germline, CDR1 is SGDLS and CDR2 is YYNGEE. CDR3 coding DNA: TGTGCCAGCAGCAGGGAGCCGGGACAGTCCTACTCTGGGGCCAACGTCCTGACTTTC. Translated: CASSREPGQSYSGANVLTF.

The chain employs TRBV7-2 and TRBJ2-7; 9 bases fit TRBD2. Germline values: CDR1 SGHTA, CDR2 FQGNSA. The CDR3 has 15 amino acids. The V gene end was trimmed by 1 base and the J gene end by 1 base; junction bases not matched to a gene: 2. CDR3 in DNA: TGTGCCAGCAGCTTAGTTGCGGGAGGGTCCTACGAGCAGTACTTC. This gives the protein CASSLVAGGSYEQYF.

The rearrangement joins TRBV4-1 to TRBJ1-6, with 8 bases that match TRBD1. The germline V gene has CDR1 MGHRA and CDR2 YSYEKL. This CDR3 region has 15 residues. With V trimmed by 4 bases and J by 5 bases, 4 bases remained unmatched. CDR3 residues: CASSRDRGDNSPLHF. The CDR3 DNA is TGCGCCAGCAGCCGAGACAGGGGAGATAATTCACCCCTCCACTTT.

This chain connects TRBV29-1 to TRBJ1-1; TRBD1 might be the D (5 bases). This CDR3 region has 13 residues. The V end was cut by 4 bases, the J end by 3 bases, with 12 bases between. Germline V gene data show CDR1 as SQVTM and CDR2 as ANQGSEA. CDR3 region: CSVGPQTDTEAFF. The CDR3 nucleotides read TGCAGCGTTGGTCCCCAGACAGACACTGAAGCTTTCTTT.

This rearrangement joins TRBV4-3 to TRBJ2-1, with 11 nucleotides matching TRBD2. Trimming at V came to 3 bases and at J to 4 bases, leaving 5 bases not matched to a gene. Per the germline V gene, CDR1 is LGHNA and CDR2 is YSLEER. This CDR3 region has 16 residues. CDR3 region: CASSQGLAGGYNEQFF. CDR3 coding DNA: TGCGCCAGCAGCCAGGGGCTAGCGGGGGGTTACAATGAGCAGTTCTTC.

The chain combines TRBV5-4 with TRBJ2-3; 8 nucleotides agree with TRBD1. The CDR3 is 15 residues long. Germline trimming cut 4 bases from V and 3 bases from J; bases unmatched to any gene: 7. The germline V gene has CDR1 SGHNT and CDR2 YYREEE (reference sequence). In DNA, the CDR3 is TGTGCCAGCAGCGGATTGGACAGGGTGACAGATACGCAGTATTTT. It specifies CASSGLDRVTDTQYF.

This chain connects TRBV7-9 to TRBJ2-7; weak D call: TRBD2 (5 bases). Per the germline V gene, CDR1 is SEHNR and CDR2 is FQNEAQ (reference sequence). The CDR3 covers 17 residues. V dropped 5 bases and J dropped 6 bases, with 26 bases sitting between them. CDR3 in DNA: TGTGCCAGCAGCCCACCGGATGGAATACCAGGTCGGGGCGAGCAGTACTTC. Protein: CASSPPDGIPGRGEQYF.

The chain links TRBV28 to TRBJ1-3; TRBD1 is a possible D gene (5 bases). Trimming stripped 5 bases from V and 6 bases from J, with 14 bases between. CDR1 is MDHEN, CDR2 SYDVKM, per germline. The CDR3 covers 14 residues. CDR3 sequence (DNA): TGTGCCAGCAGTCCCGCAGGGAGGCCAAACACCATATATTTT. It yields the protein CASSPAGRPNTIYF.

This clone has only a few counts. DNA of the CDR3: TGTGCCAGCAGCCTTGGGGGCGGGAGACGCCGTGCAGATACGCAGTATTTT. It encodes CASSLGGGRRRADTQYF. The V and J genes are TRBV28 and TRBJ2-3; possible D gene TRBD2, 7 bases. The CDR3 consists of 17 residues. Germline V CDR1 and CDR2: MDHEN, SYDVKM. Between the trimmed V and J ends, which lost 6 bases and 4 bases, there was a span of 23 bases.

This clone was observed a handful of times. This chain uses TRBV7-8 with TRBJ1-1, with 9 nucleotides matching TRBD1. The CDR3 spans 14 residues. CDR1 and CDR2 from the germline V gene are SGHVS and FQNEAQ. Trimming took 4 bases from V and 7 from J; bases not matched to a gene: 7. The CDR3 sequence: CASSSPGTGSEAFF. The CDR3 DNA follows: TGTGCCAGCAGCTCACCCGGGACAGGGAGTGAAGCTTTCTTT.

This clone was detected only a few times. This chain connects TRBV15 to TRBJ2-1; 9 bases map to TRBD2. Germline values: CDR1 LNHNV, CDR2 YYDKDF (reference sequence). The CDR3 is 14 amino acids. With 3 bases clipped from V and 10 bases from J, the junction kept 7 bases outside the gene matches. CDR3 protein: CATSRIAGAEEQFF. The CDR3 nucleotides read TGTGCCACCAGCAGGATAGCGGGGGCGGAAGAGCAGTTCTTC.

The chain combines TRBV6-5 with TRBJ1-1; D is uncertain. In germline, CDR1 is MNHEY, CDR2 SVGAGI. Trimming stripped 6 bases from V and 1 base from J, with 9 bases between. The length of the CDR3 is 13 residues. The DNA for the CDR3 is TGTGCCAGCAGCTACCAGGAGAACACTGAAGCTTTCTTT. Translation gives CASSYQENTEAFF.